The 14 T cell receptor beta chains below come from one sample, sequenced in a study of control samples from healthy donors and cancer patients. The protocol was immunoSEQ multiplex PCR, while the TCRdb copy is restricted to in-frame clones and leaves out a portion. This table holds about 250,000 clones, roughly 82% found once. Sequencing used PBMCs. These receptor sequences come from a woman aged 55-70 years with lung cancer.

The chain uses TRBV7-9 and TRBJ1-1; maybe TRBD1 (5 bases). Germline V gene data show CDR1 as SEHNR and CDR2 as FQNEAQ (reference sequence). The CDR3 totals 15 residues. The V end was cut by 2 bases, the J end by 0 bases, with 10 bases between. CDR3 sequence: CASSLLGDMNTEAFF. The DNA for the CDR3 is TGTGCCAGCAGCTTATTAGGGGATATGAACACTGAAGCTTTCTTT.

The chain is built from TRBV19 and TRBJ2-1; the match to TRBD2 covers 9 bases. This CDR3 is 16 amino acids long. CDR1 and CDR2 (germline): LNHDA, SQIVND (reference sequence). Trimming cost V 6 bases and J 5 bases; bases outside gene matches: 11. CDR3 loop: CASSDPSGVSNNEQFF. CDR3 DNA: TGTGCCAGTAGCGATCCTAGCGGGGTTAGCAACAATGAGCAGTTCTTC.

The V gene is TRBV11-3, the J gene TRBJ2-3; 11 nucleotides align to TRBD2. The V gene end was trimmed by 5 bases and the J gene end by 0 bases; junction bases not matched to a gene: 4. The germline CDR1 and CDR2 sequences are SGHNT and YENEEA. The CDR3 has 16 amino acids. The CDR3 nucleotides are TGTGCCAGCAGCAGTGGACTAGCGGGCAGCACAGATACGCAGTATTTT. It specifies CASSSGLAGSTDTQYF. The variable domain in full, with the rest retrieved from reference TRBV11-3 and TRBJ2-3, is EAGVVQSPRYKIIEKKQPVAFWCNPISGHNTLYWYLQNLGQGPELLIRYENEEAVDDSQLPKDRFSAERLKGVDSTLKIQPAELGDSAVYLCASSSGLAGSTDTQYFGPGTRLTVL.

This clone was seen only once. The rearrangement uses TRBV9 and TRBJ1-1; maybe TRBD1 (5 bases). Trimming took 0 bases from V and 5 from J, leaving 11 bases between them. Germline V gene sequence: CDR1 SGDLS, CDR2 YYNGEE. The CDR3 has 14 residues. CDR3 residues: CASSVEAGRTEAFF. In DNA, the CDR3 is TGTGCCAGCAGCGTAGAGGCAGGGCGAACTGAAGCTTTCTTT.

The chain links TRBV13 to TRBJ1-6; 9 positions agree with TRBD1. The germline V gene encodes CDR1 PRHDT and CDR2 FYEKMQ (reference sequence). The V gene end was trimmed by 2 bases and the J gene end by 7 bases; junction bases not matched to a gene: 6. CDR3 length equals 16 residues. CDR3 in amino acids: CASSLTQGAPNSPLHF. In nucleotides, the CDR3 is TGTGCCAGCAGCTTAACACAGGGGGCGCCGAATTCACCCCTCCACTTT.

As to this clone: The identical CDR3 is also encoded by other nucleotide sequences in the sample. The chain joins TRBV5-4 to TRBJ2-7; 10 bases agree with TRBD2. With V trimmed by 3 bases and J by 0 bases, 3 bases remained unmatched. CDR3 size: 15 residues. The germline gives CDR1 SGHNT, CDR2 YYREEE (reference sequence). CDR3 protein: CASSSGTSVSYEQYF. The DNA of the CDR3 is TGTGCCAGCAGCTCCGGGACTAGCGTCTCCTACGAGCAGTACTTC.

The CDR3 nucleotides are TGTGCCAGCAGTACTCAAGTCGTTGAGACCCAGTACTTC. Amino acid sequence: CASSTQVVETQYF. The chain uses TRBV2 and TRBJ2-5; D call uncertain. The germline gives CDR1 SNHLY, CDR2 FYNNEI. The CDR3 runs 13 residues. The germline V and J ends were trimmed by 5 bases and 5 bases, with 12 bases remaining between them.

The gene calls are TRBV5-1 and TRBJ2-2, with D unresolved. Germline V gene sequence: CDR1 SGHRS, CDR2 YFSETQ. This CDR3 region has 13 residues. V was trimmed by 3 bases and J by 4 bases, leaving 7 bases between them. The CDR3 coding sequence is TGCGCCAGCAGCTCGGACCCCACCGGGGAGCTGTTTTTT. Its translation: CASSSDPTGELFF.

The chain recombines TRBV7-8 with TRBJ2-1; tentatively, D is TRBD1 or TRBD2 (5 bases each). The CDR3 spans 16 residues. V lost 5 bases and J lost 7, with 21 bases in between. Germline assignment: CDR1 SGHVS and CDR2 FQNEAQ. The CDR3 bases are TGTGCCAGCAGCCGCGTCGTCGGGGCTTCCACGAATGAGCAGTTCTTC. Translating it yields CASSRVVGASTNEQFF.

The CDR3 DNA sequence: TGTGCCAGCAGCCAAACCGGGACTAGCGGGGGGAACAATGAGCAGTTCTTC. Translating it yields CASSQTGTSGGNNEQFF. This rearrangement joins TRBV3-1 (or the pseudogene TRBV3-2) to TRBJ2-1; 15 bases map to TRBD2. V lost 2 bases to trimming and J lost 5 bases; unmatched junction nucleotides: 4. CDR3 length equals 17 residues. Germline V lookup: CDR1 LGHDT, CDR2 YNNKEL (reference sequence).

This sequence joins TRBV4-1 and TRBJ2-7, with 10 bases that match TRBD1. From germline, CDR1 is MGHRA and CDR2 YSYEKL. This CDR3 contains 14 residues. J lost 7 bases, V lost 1 base, and 4 bases had no gene match. The CDR3 reads CASSQATGGWEQYF. CDR3 sequence (DNA): TGCGCCAGCAGCCAAGCGACAGGGGGCTGGGAGCAGTACTTC.

The rearrangement links TRBV29-1 to TRBJ1-2; 7 nucleotides align to TRBD1. The CDR3 is made up of 13 amino acids. Germline loops: CDR1 SQVTM, CDR2 ANQGSEA. The V gene end was trimmed by 6 bases and the J gene end by 6 bases; junction bases not matched to a gene: 10. CDR3 DNA: TGCAGCGTGAGGATTACAGGGGTCGATGGCTACACCTTC. Its protein product is CSVRITGVDGYTF.

The CDR3 is CASSLAAGATYNEQFF. The CDR3, as DNA: TGTGCCAGCAGCTTAGCAGCGGGGGCCACATACAATGAGCAGTTCTTC. The genes are TRBV11-2 and TRBJ2-1; TRBD2 aligns across 8 bases. In germline, CDR1 is SGHAT, CDR2 FQNNGV. With V trimmed by 1 base and J by 4 bases, 6 bases remained unmatched. CDR3 length: 16 amino acids. The variable domain in full, completed from reference TRBV11-2 and TRBJ2-1, reads EAGVAQSPRYKIIEKRQSVAFWCNPISGHATLYWYQQILGQGPKLLIQFQNNGVVDDSQLPKDRFSAERLKGVDSTLKIQPAKLEDSAVYLCASSLAAGATYNEQFFGPGTRLTVL.

This clone was observed once. The CDR3 is CASSIRQRPDTQYF. For the CDR3, the DNA is TGTGCCAGTAGTATTCGACAGCGTCCAGATACGCAGTATTTT. The rearrangement uses TRBV19 and TRBJ2-3, with a possible D match to TRBD1 (5 bases). Trimming took off 3 bases at V and 4 bases at J, with 11 bases between the two ends. The CDR3 totals 14 residues. The germline V gene has CDR1 LNHDA and CDR2 SQIVND (reference sequence).